The clone carrying this T cell receptor beta chain has a single count. V lost 2 bases and J lost 1; bases outside the gene matches: 4. This CDR3 has 16 residues. Germline V gene data show CDR1 as MNHEY and CDR2 as SVGEGT. The protocol was immunoSEQ multiplex PCR, while the TCRdb copy is restricted to in-frame clones and leaves out a portion. The sample contains about 240,000 clones, 80% to 85% of which appear only once. The sample is drawn from a study of blood T cell repertoires in COVID-19. Study information: COVID-19 samples collected from the United States, Italy and Spain covered acute and convalescent phases. From T cells, B-cell-depleted T cells, or PBMCs came the material, which was cDNA or gDNA.

The chain links TRBV6-2 or TRBV6-3 to TRBJ2-3; 9 nucleotides match TRBD2. The sequenced material came from peripheral blood. The receptor was isolated from a woman between 18 and 29 years old with acute or convalescent COVID-19. The CDR3 region is CASSYRLAGRTDTQYF. The CDR3 DNA reads TGTGCCAGCAGTTACCGGCTAGCGGGACGCACAGATACGCAGTATTTT.